This T cell receptor beta chain was recorded in a study of blood T cell repertoires in COVID-19. Study at large: COVID-19 samples collected from the United States, Italy and Spain covered acute and convalescent phases. The cDNA or gDNA used as material had been derived from T cells, B-cell-depleted T cells, or PBMCs.

Germline lookup yields CDR1 LNHDA and CDR2 SQIVND (reference sequence). V lost 7 bases, J lost 6 bases, and 6 bases stayed unmatched. The CDR3 loop spans 13 amino acids. Source study methods: Amplification from reference gene primers served as the basis for estimated nucleated cell counts. The assay was immunoSEQ multiplex PCR, and TCRdb's table has in-frame clones only and misses some. V and J calls and clone size are as listed in that table; D and trimming were resolved from the DNA. The sample lists some 80,000 clones, roughly 90% occurring once. The gene calls are TRBV19 and TRBJ2-1, with 7 bases lining up with TRBD2. Input material: peripheral blood. This TCR was sampled from a human donor in a cohort sampled during active COVID-19. CDR3 sequence reads: CASTWEGSNEQFF. CDR3 sequence (DNA): TGTGCCAGTACGTGGGAGGGGTCCAATGAGCAGTTCTTC.